This T cell receptor beta chain was captured in a study of blood T cell repertoires in COVID-19. Study-wide background: PBMCs, B-cell-depleted T cells, or T cells were the source of the cDNA or gDNA that made up the material.

Authors' data handling: Estimation of nucleated cell counts relied on the amplification of reference gene primers. Here immunoSEQ multiplex PCR was the method, and the copy in TCRdb shows in-frame clones only, minus some. V and J calls and clone size are copied from that table; D and trimming were computed from the DNA. In the table there are some 150,000 clones, around 84% of which are singletons. The V gene's germline CDR1 is LGHDT and CDR2 YNNKEL (reference sequence). This CDR3 contains 17 residues. The V gene lost 3 bases and the J gene lost 2 bases, with 17 bases spanning the gap. Sequencing input: peripheral blood. This sequence originates from a man aged 55 to 70 with active or convalescent COVID-19. This chain uses TRBV3-1 (or the pseudogene TRBV3-2) with TRBJ1-5; a weak D match, TRBD1 (6 bases). CDR3 DNA sequence: TGTGCCAGCAGCCACCGTGGGTTACAGGGAGGCAATCAGCCCCAGCATTTT. This translates into CASSHRGLQGGNQPQHF.